This T cell receptor beta chain comes out of a study of T cell responses to AZD1222 COVID-19 vaccine. Whole-study context: Pooled in the analysis were second doses at about 4 or about 12 weeks.

The study's findings and limits: White British donors predominated, females outnumbered males, and clonal diversity was possibly underestimated. Researchers took repertoire samples only after the peak T cell response had come. The span of vaccine-associated CD4 TCRs extended across spike, with dominance at 160-218 and 743-854.

Remarks on this clone: Antigen: not known.

Measured with immunoSEQ multiplex PCR; TCRdb has only the in-frame clones, and not every one. The sample lists approximately 100,000 clones; 90% were seen once. Germline V gives CDR1 SEHNR, CDR2 FQNEAQ (reference sequence). The CDR3 length is 15 residues. V lost 1 base, J lost 0 bases, and 9 bases lay in between. Material: peripheral blood, obtained on day 0 of AZD1222 vaccination. The origin of this receptor is an adult in good health. The V gene is TRBV7-9, the J gene TRBJ1-1; D is uncertain. CDR3 residues: CASSLVRQVNTEAFF. The CDR3, as DNA: TGTGCCAGCAGCTTAGTGCGGCAGGTGAACACTGAAGCTTTCTTT.